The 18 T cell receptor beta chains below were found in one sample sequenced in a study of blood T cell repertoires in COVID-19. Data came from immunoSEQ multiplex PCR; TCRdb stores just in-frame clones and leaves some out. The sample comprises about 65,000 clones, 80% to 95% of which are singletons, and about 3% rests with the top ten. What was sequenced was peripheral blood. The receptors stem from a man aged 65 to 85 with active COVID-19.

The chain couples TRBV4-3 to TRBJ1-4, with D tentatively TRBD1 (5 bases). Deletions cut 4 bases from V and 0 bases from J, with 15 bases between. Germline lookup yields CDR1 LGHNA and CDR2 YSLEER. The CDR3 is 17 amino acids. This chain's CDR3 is CASSRYGQGSTNEKLFF. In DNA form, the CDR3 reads TGCGCCAGCAGCCGATACGGGCAGGGCTCAACTAATGAAAAACTGTTTTTT.

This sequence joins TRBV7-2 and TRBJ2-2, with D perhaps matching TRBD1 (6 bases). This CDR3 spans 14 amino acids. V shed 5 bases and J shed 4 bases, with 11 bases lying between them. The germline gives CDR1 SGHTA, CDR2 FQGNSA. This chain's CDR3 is CASSAMGATGELFF. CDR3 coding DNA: TGTGCCAGCAGCGCCATGGGGGCCACCGGGGAGCTGTTTTTT.

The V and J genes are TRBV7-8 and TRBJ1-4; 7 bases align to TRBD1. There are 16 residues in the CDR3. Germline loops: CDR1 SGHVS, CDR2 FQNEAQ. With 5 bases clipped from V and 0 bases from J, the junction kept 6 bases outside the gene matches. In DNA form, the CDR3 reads TGTGCCAGCAGCATGGACAGGATCTCAACTAATGAAAAACTGTTTTTT. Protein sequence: CASSMDRISTNEKLFF.

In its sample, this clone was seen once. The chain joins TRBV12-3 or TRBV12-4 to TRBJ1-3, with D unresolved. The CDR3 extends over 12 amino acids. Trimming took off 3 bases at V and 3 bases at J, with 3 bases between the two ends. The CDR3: CASSFYGNTIYF. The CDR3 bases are TGTGCCAGCAGTTTCTATGGAAACACCATATATTTT.

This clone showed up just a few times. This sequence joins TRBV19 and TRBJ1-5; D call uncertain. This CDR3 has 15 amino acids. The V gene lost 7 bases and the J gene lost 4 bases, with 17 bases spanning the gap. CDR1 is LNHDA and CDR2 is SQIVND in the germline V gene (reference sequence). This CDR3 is CASNPGGQLNQPQHF. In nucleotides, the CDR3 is TGTGCCAGTAACCCTGGCGGGCAGTTAAATCAGCCCCAGCATTTT. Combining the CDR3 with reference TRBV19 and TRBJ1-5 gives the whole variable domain DGGITQSPKYLFRKEGQNVTLSCEQNLNHDAMYWYRQDPGQGLRLIYYSQIVNDFQKGDIAEGYSVSREKKESFPLTVTSAQKNPTAFYLCASNPGGQLNQPQHFGDGTRLSIL.

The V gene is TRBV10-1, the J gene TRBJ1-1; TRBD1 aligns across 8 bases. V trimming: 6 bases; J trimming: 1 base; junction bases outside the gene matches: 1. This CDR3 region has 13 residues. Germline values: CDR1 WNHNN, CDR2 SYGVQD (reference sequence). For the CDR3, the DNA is TGCGCCAGCAGAGGACAGGGGAACACTGAAGCTTTCTTT. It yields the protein CASRGQGNTEAFF.

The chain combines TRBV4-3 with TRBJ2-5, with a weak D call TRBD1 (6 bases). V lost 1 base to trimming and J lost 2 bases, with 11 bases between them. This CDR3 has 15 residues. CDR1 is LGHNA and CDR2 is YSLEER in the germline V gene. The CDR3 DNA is TGCGCCAGCAGCCAAGCAGGGGTAGGGCAAGAGACCCAGTACTTC. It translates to CASSQAGVGQETQYF.

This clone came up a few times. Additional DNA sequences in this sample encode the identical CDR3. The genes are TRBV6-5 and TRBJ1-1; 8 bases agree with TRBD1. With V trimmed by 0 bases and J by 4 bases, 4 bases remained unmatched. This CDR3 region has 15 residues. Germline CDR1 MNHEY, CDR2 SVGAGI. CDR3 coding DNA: TGTGCCAGCAGTTACTCAAACAGGGGGGGCACTGAAGCTTTCTTT. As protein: CASSYSNRGGTEAFF.

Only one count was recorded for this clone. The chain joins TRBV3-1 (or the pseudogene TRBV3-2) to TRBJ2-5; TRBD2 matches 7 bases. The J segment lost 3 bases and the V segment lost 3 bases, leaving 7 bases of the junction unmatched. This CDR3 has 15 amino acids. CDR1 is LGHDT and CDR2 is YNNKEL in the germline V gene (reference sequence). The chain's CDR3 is CASSQAAGPKETQYF. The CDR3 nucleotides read TGTGCCAGCAGCCAGGCAGCGGGGCCTAAAGAGACCCAGTACTTC.

The CDR3 sequence is CSVEEGDTEAFF. CDR3 nucleotides: TGCAGCGTTGAGGAGGGAGACACTGAAGCTTTCTTT. This chain uses TRBV29-1 with TRBJ1-1; D gene unclear. This CDR3 has 12 amino acids. Trimming took off 3 bases at V and 3 bases at J, with 8 bases between the two ends. Looked up from germline, CDR1 is SQVTM and CDR2 is ANQGSEA.

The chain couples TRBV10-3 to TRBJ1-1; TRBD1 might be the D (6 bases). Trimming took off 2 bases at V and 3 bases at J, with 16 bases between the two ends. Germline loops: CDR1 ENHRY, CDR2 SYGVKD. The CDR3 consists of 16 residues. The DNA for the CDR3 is TGTGCCATCAGTGAGCCCAGGGGAGGGAGGGACACTGAAGCTTTCTTT. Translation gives CAISEPRGGRDTEAFF.

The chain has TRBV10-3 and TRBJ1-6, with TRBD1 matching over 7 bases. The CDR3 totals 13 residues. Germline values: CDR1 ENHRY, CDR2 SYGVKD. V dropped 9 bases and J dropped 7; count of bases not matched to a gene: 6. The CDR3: CAINRGSNSPLHF. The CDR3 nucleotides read TGTGCCATTAACAGGGGATCCAATTCACCCCTCCACTTT.

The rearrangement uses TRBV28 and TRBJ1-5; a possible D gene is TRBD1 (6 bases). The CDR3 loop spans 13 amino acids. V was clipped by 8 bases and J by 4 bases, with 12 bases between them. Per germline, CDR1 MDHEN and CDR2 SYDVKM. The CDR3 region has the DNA TGTGCCAGCTCACCCGGACAGAATCAGCCCCAGCATTTT. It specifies CASSPGQNQPQHF.

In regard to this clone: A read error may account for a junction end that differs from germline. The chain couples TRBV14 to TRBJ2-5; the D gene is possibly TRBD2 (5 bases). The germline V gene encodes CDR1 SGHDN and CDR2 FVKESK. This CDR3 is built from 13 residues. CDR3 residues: CATSGGLQETQYF. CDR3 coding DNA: TGTGCCACCAGCGGAGGTTTGCAAGAGACCCAGTACTTC. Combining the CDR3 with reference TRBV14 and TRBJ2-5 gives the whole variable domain EAGVTQFPSHSVIEKGQTVTLRCDPISGHDNLYWYRRVMGKEIKFLLHFVKESKQDESGMPNNRFLAERTGGTYSTLKVQPAELEDSGVYFCATSGGLQETQYFGPGTRLLVL.

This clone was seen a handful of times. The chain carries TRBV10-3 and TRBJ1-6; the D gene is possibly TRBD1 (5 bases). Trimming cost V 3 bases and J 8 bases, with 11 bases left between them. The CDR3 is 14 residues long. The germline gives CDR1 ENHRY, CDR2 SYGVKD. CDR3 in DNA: TGTGCCATCAGTGAAGGTTTAGGGGATTCACCCCTCCACTTT. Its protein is CAISEGLGDSPLHF.

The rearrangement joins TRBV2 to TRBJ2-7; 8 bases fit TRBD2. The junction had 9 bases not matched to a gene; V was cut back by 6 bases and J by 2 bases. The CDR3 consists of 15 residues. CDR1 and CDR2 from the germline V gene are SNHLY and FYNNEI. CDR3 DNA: TGTGCCAGCAGACAGGGAACTAGCGGTACCTACGAGCAGTACTTC. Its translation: CASRQGTSGTYEQYF.

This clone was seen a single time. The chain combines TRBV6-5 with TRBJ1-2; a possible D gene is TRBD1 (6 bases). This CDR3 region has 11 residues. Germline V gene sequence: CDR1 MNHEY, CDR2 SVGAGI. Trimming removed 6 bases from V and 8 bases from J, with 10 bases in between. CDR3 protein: CASRTGFGYTF. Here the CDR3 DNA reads TGTGCCAGCAGAACAGGGTTCGGCTACACCTTC.

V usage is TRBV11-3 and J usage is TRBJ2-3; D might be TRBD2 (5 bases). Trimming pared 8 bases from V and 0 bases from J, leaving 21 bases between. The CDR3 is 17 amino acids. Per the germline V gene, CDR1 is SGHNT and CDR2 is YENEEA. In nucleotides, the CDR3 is TGTGCCAGCTCCCCGGCGGGTGGCATTTCCAGCACAGATACGCAGTATTTT. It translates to CASSPAGGISSTDTQYF.